This T cell receptor (beta chain) was retrieved from a study of T cell responses to AZD1222 COVID-19 vaccine. Using immunoSEQ multiplex PCR, the repertoire was profiled, and TCRdb retains in-frame clones only, with some absent. The data contain about 140,000 clones, 90% to 95% of them seen just once; the ten biggest clones take up roughly an eighth. The CDR3 totals 16 residues. The V and J ends lost 0 bases and 4 bases, in that order; junction bases with no gene match: 7. Germline V lookup: CDR1 MGHRA, CDR2 YSYEKL. The starting material was peripheral blood, obtained after recovery from COVID-19. The chain has TRBV4-1 and TRBJ2-7; 9 bases fit TRBD2. The source is an adult who had recovered from COVID-19. CDR3 residues: CASSQDPASGTYEQYF. In DNA form, the CDR3 reads TGCGCCAGCAGCCAAGATCCGGCTAGCGGGACGTACGAGCAGTACTTC.